The clone carrying this T cell receptor beta chain was observed a few times. Its antigen is unknown. This sample is drawn from a study of T cells in Graves' hyperthyroidism and ophthalmopathy. Study-level information: Any treatment followed the collection of peripheral blood at initial diagnosis.

Germline V CDR1 and CDR2: SGDLS, YYNGEE. This CDR3 spans 15 amino acids. The V and J ends lost 3 bases and 6 bases, in that order; junction bases with no gene match: 7. TCR beta CDR3 regions were amplified from RNA. First-round RT-PCR of the TCR CDR3 relied on the HTBI primer set. TCRdb recomputed calls from the multiplex PCR reads with MiXCR, one row per CDR3 protein. The repertoire holds hundreds of thousands of distinct CDR3 sequences, with about 17% as singletons. Study-level points and caveats: In the blood, most expanded thyroid clonotypes above 0.001 appeared as well.

The patients, who ranged from 18 to 65 in age, presented with newly diagnosed hyperthyroidism lasting under 2 months. Progressors' blood was drawn at hyperthyroidism diagnosis, before ophthalmopathy symptoms. The sequence was obtained from a woman aged 45-59 years with Graves' hyperthyroidism that later progressed to Graves' ophthalmopathy. The gene calls are TRBV9 and TRBJ1-5, with 9 bases lining up with TRBD1. Sequencing was carried out using blood. This chain's CDR3 is CASSGGTGFGQPQHF. CDR3 nucleotides: TGTGCCAGCAGCGGGGGGACAGGGTTTGGTCAGCCCCAGCATTTT.